This note documents a single T cell receptor beta chain sequence. The data originate from a study of blood T cell repertoires in COVID-19. Germline CDR1 reads LGHDT; CDR2 reads YNNKEL (reference sequence). The V and J ends lost 2 bases and 3 bases respectively, with 13 bases between them. The CDR3 totals 15 residues. Enrollment of patients from Seattle took place during active infection, with longitudinal follow-up. Source study methods: The assay estimated nucleated cells by amplifying reference gene primers. The protocol was immunoSEQ multiplex PCR, while the TCRdb copy is restricted to in-frame clones and leaves out a portion. Clone size and V and J calls were adopted from that table, with D and trimming inferred from the DNA. Of 150,000 or so clones listed, 80% to 90% are singletons.

What was sequenced was peripheral blood. The sequence was obtained from a woman aged 55-69 years with COVID-19, enrolled during active disease. The genes are TRBV3-1 (or the pseudogene TRBV3-2) and TRBJ2-5; D possibly corresponds to TRBD2 (6 bases). Written as DNA, the CDR3 is TGTGCCAGCAGCCAACGACCGGGCGGGAAAGAGACCCAGTACTTC. Protein product: CASSQRPGGKETQYF.